The 8 T cell receptor beta chains listed next were all sequenced from one sample in a study of cytomegalovirus exposure and HLA in healthy donors. The PCR contained 60 Vbeta and 13 Jbeta primers. Sequenced by immunoSEQ multiplex PCR; TCRdb stores in-frame clones only, minus some. This table has approximately 150,000 clones, about four fifths appearing once. Material: PBMCs. Receptor source: a man aged 25 to 40 in good health and CMV-seronegative.

V is TRBV5-4 and J is TRBJ2-7, with 9 bases identical to TRBD1. This CDR3 spans 16 amino acids. CDR1 is SGHNT and CDR2 is YYREEE in the germline V gene (reference sequence). The V and J ends lost 3 bases and 4 bases, in that order; junction bases with no gene match: 11. CDR3 region: CASSSGTGRLGYEQYF. DNA of the CDR3: TGTGCCAGCAGCTCAGGGACAGGGCGATTGGGTTACGAGCAGTACTTC.

This clone was counted only a few times. This chain links TRBV10-3 with TRBJ2-1, with D perhaps matching TRBD2 (6 bases). The CDR3 length is 15 residues. Germline assignment: CDR1 ENHRY and CDR2 SYGVKD. Trimming cost V 7 bases and J 8 bases, with 21 bases left between them. The DNA of the CDR3 is TGTGCCATCAAGGAGAGAGGACTACTTAGTCATGAGCAGTTCTTC. Protein sequence: CAIKERGLLSHEQFF.

This CDR3 is CASRSGRGGKYEQYF. The DNA of the CDR3 is TGTGCCAGCAGGTCGGGAAGGGGGGGTAAGTACGAGCAGTACTTC. The chain employs TRBV6-5 and TRBJ2-7; possible D gene TRBD2, 7 bases. V was pared by 6 bases and J by 4 bases, with 19 bases between. This CDR3 region has 15 residues. Looked up from germline, CDR1 is MNHEY and CDR2 is SVGAGI.

The chain joins TRBV9 to TRBJ1-1; 7 bases line up with TRBD1. V gave up 1 base and J gave up 5 bases; unmatched junction bases: 11. CDR1 SGDLS and CDR2 YYNGEE come from the germline V gene. This CDR3 spans 16 amino acids. CDR3 nucleotides: TGTGCCAGCAGCGTAAGTCAAGGGGGCGGAAGGACTGAAGCTTTCTTT. Protein sequence: CASSVSQGGGRTEAFF.

This rearrangement joins TRBV9 to TRBJ1-2; perhaps TRBD1 as D (5 bases). The CDR3 length is 17 residues. Germline lookup yields CDR1 SGDLS and CDR2 YYNGEE. V shed 4 bases and J shed 0 bases, with 19 bases lying between them. In DNA, the CDR3 is TGTGCCAGCAGCTACACGACAGCAGCACGGTCTAACTATGGCTACACCTTC. It codes for CASSYTTAARSNYGYTF.

This rearrangement joins TRBV6-5 to TRBJ1-5; D not resolved. CDR1 and CDR2 from the germline V gene are MNHEY and SVGAGI. The CDR3 extends over 14 amino acids. Trimming took off 6 bases at V and 2 bases at J, with 11 bases between the two ends. CDR3 residues: CASSPIPGNQPQHF. For the CDR3, the DNA is TGTGCCAGCAGCCCGATTCCGGGCAATCAGCCCCAGCATTTT.

The chain couples TRBV19 to TRBJ1-5; tentatively, D is TRBD1 (6 bases). CDR1 and CDR2 from the germline V gene are LNHDA and SQIVND (reference sequence). V shed 4 bases and J shed 4 bases, with 17 bases lying between them. The CDR3 is 16 residues long. DNA for the CDR3: TGTGCCAGTAGTACCTATACAGGGAAGAGGAATCAGCCCCAGCATTTT. This codes for CASSTYTGKRNQPQHF.

This rearrangement joins TRBV6-1 to TRBJ2-3; D is possibly TRBD2 (5 bases). The CDR3 runs to 14 residues. The V end lost 5 bases, the J end lost 4 bases, and 13 bases lay between the germline ends. CDR1 MNHNS and CDR2 SASEGT come from the germline V gene. DNA for the CDR3: TGTGCCAGCAGTTGGGGTAGCGCCGCAGATACGCAGTATTTT. Residues: CASSWGSAADTQYF.